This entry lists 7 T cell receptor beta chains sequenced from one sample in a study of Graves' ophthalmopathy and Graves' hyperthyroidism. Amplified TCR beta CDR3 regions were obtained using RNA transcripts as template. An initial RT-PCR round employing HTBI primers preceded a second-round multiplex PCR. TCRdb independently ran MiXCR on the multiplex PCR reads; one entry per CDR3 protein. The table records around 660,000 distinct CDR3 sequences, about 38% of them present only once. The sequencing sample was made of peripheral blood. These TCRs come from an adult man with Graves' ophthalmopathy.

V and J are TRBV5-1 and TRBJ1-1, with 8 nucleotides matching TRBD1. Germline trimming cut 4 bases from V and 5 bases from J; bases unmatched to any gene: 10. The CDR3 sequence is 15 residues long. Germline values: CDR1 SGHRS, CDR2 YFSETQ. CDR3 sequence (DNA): TGCGCCAGCAGCGGGACAGGTTTCACCGGGACTGAAGCTTTCTTT. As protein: CASSGTGFTGTEAFF. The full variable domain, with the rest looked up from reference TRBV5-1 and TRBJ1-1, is KAGVTQTPRYLIKTRGQQVTLSCSPISGHRSVSWYQQTPGQGLQFLFEYFSETQRNKGNFPGRFSGRQFSNSRSEMNVSTLELGDSALYLCASSGTGFTGTEAFFGQGTRLTVV.

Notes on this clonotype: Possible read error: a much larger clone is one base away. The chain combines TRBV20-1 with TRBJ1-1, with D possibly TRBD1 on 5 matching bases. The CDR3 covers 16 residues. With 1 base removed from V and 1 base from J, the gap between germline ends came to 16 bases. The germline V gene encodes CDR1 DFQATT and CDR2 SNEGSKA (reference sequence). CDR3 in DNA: TGCAGTGCTAGAGTCCAGCCGGGGGGTACGAACACTGAAGCTTTCTTT. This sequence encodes CSARVQPGGTNTEAFF.

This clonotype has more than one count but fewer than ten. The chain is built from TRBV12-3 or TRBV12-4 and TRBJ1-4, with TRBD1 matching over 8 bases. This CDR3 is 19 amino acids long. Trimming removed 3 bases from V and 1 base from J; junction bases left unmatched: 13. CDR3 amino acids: CASSLILRQGIITNEKLFF. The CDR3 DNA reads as TGTGCCAGCAGTTTGATACTTAGACAGGGGATTATAACTAATGAAAAACTGTTTTTT.

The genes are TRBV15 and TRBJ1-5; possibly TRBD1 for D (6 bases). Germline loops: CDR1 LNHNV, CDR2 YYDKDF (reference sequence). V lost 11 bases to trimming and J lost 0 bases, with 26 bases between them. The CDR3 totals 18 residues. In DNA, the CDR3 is TGTGCCGTCACTGGGGGACAATTTGCGGGGTATAGCAATCAGCCCCAGCATTTT. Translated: CAVTGGQFAGYSNQPQHF.

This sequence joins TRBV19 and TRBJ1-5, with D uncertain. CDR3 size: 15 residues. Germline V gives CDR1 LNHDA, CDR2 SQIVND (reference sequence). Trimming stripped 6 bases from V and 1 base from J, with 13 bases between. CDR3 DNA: TGTGCCAGTAGGGGTTCGGGGAACAGCAATCAGCCCCAGCATTTT. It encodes CASRGSGNSNQPQHF.

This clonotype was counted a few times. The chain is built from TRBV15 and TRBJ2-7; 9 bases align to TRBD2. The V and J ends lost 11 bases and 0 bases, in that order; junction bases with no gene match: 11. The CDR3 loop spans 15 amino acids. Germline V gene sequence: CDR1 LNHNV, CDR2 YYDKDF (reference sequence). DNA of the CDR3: TGTGCCTGGAGTGTACGACTAGCGGACTCCTACGAGCAGTACTTC. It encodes CAWSVRLADSYEQYF.

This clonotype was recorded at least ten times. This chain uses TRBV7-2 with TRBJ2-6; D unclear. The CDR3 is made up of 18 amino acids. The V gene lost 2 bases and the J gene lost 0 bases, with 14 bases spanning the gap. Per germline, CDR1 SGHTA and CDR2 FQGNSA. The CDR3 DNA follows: TGTGCCAGCAGCTTACTTGGGCCAGCCTCCTCTGGGGCCAACGTCCTGACTTTC. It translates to CASSLLGPASSGANVLTF.